A selection of T cell receptor beta chains follows, all from one sample in a study of cytomegalovirus exposure and HLA in healthy donors. Clones were sequenced by immunoSEQ multiplex PCR, and TCRdb holds only the in-frame ones, with some missing. The data contain more than 100,000 clones, roughly 85% of them singletons. The material sequenced was PBMCs. The receptor set was obtained from a man in his forties in good health and CMV-seronegative. Both conserved end residues are part of each CDR3. Each record gives: V gene, D gene, clone size, J gene, CDR3 protein, CDR3 DNA. The D gene is left open where the match is weak. The size entry is marked missing in some rows and otherwise reads once, few, many or a size class.

>TRBV27|.|.|TRBJ2-2
CASSLSGLATSGELFF
TGTGCCAGCAGTTTATCGGGGCTAGCGACTAGCGGGGAGCTGTTTTTT
>TRBV18|.|.|TRBJ2-7
CASSPPIRGFLYEQYF
TGTGCCAGCTCACCACCGATCCGGGGATTTCTATACGAGCAGTACTTC
>TRBV4-2|.|.|TRBJ2-3
CASSLRESNTDTQYF
TGTGCCAGCAGCCTACGGGAGTCCAACACAGATACGCAGTATTTT
>TRBV7-9|.|.|TRBJ2-1
CASSLAPGAGTYNEQFF
TGTGCCAGCAGCTTAGCGCCCGGGGCGGGGACCTACAATGAGCAGTTCTTC
>TRBV5-4|.|.|TRBJ2-2
CASSLEGRATGELFF
TGTGCCAGCAGCTTGGAGGGCAGGGCAACCGGGGAGCTGTTTTTT
>TRBV11-2|TRBD1|.|TRBJ2-7
CASSPRGWDRNSYEQYF
TGTGCCAGCAGCCCAAGAGGGTGGGACAGGAATTCCTACGAGCAGTACTTC
>TRBV28|.|.|TRBJ1-5
CASSLFGGGNQPQHF
TGTGCCAGCAGTTTATTCGGGGGGGGCAATCAGCCCCAGCATTTT
>TRBV5-1|.|.|TRBJ1-5
CASSLAGERGQPQHF
TGCGCCAGCAGCTTGGCGGGGGAGAGGGGACAGCCCCAGCATTTT
>TRBV4-3|.|.|TRBJ2-3
CASSRTYLSTDTQYF
TGCGCCAGCAGCCGGACATACCTAAGCACAGATACGCAGTATTTT
>TRBV9|TRBD1|.|TRBJ1-1
CASSAGQGWTEAFF
TGTGCCAGCAGCGCCGGACAGGGCTGGACTGAAGCTTTCTTT
>TRBV4-3|.|once|TRBJ2-7
CASSQASQGPYEQYF
TGCGCCAGCAGCCAAGCTTCACAGGGCCCCTACGAGCAGTACTTC
>TRBV18|TRBD2|.|TRBJ2-2
CASSPSVTSPNTGELFF
TGTGCCAGCTCACCAAGTGTGACTAGCCCTAACACCGGGGAGCTGTTTTTT
>TRBV5-4|.|once|TRBJ2-3
CASSRTGPTDTQYF
TGTGCCAGCAGCCGAACAGGTCCCACAGATACGCAGTATTTT
>TRBV29-1|.|few|TRBJ2-7
CSVEDRATWGAYEQYF
TGCAGCGTTGAAGATCGGGCGACCTGGGGGGCCTACGAGCAGTACTTC
>TRBV4-1|.|.|TRBJ2-5
CASSQQDSIQETQYF
TGCGCCAGCAGCCAACAGGACAGCATACAAGAGACCCAGTACTTC
>TRBV7-9|.|.|TRBJ2-5
CASSLEGGRGARETQYF
TGTGCCAGCAGCTTAGAGGGGGGGAGGGGCGCTCGAGAGACCCAGTACTTC
>TRBV5-4|TRBD1|.|TRBJ2-1
CASSLGQASYNEQFF
TGTGCCAGCAGCTTAGGACAGGCCTCCTACAATGAGCAGTTCTTC
>TRBV7-2|TRBD1|few|TRBJ2-1
CASSRPGQLNEQFF
TGTGCCAGCAGCCGACCGGGACAGCTCAATGAGCAGTTCTTC
>TRBV5-4|TRBD1|.|TRBJ1-2
CASSPGQGNNYGYTF
TGTGCCAGCAGCCCCGGACAGGGGAACAACTATGGCTACACCTTC
>TRBV7-9|.|.|TRBJ1-3
CASRREAGNTIYF
TGTGCCAGCAGGAGGGAAGCCGGAAACACCATATATTTT
>TRBV7-3|.|.|TRBJ2-1
CASSLDFYNEQFF
TGTGCCAGCAGCTTAGACTTTTACAATGAGCAGTTCTTC
>TRBV9|.|.|TRBJ2-7
CASSADLGYEQYF
TGTGCCAGCAGCGCGGACTTAGGCTACGAGCAGTACTTC
>TRBV20-1|.|.|TRBJ2-5
CSAVQGETQYF
TGCAGTGCGGTCCAGGGAGAGACCCAGTACTTC
>TRBV6-5|.|.|TRBJ1-1
CASSYKAGTEAFF
TGTGCCAGCAGTTACAAGGCGGGGACTGAAGCTTTCTTT
>TRBV19|TRBD2|.|TRBJ2-3
CASSKGLADTDTQYF
TGTGCCAGTAGCAAGGGACTAGCGGACACAGATACGCAGTATTTT
>TRBV5-4|TRBD2|.|TRBJ2-7
CATTSGGAYEQYF
TGTGCCACGACGAGCGGGGGGGCCTACGAGCAGTACTTC
>TRBV7-2|.|.|TRBJ1-6
CASSLTSRVSPLHF
TGTGCCAGCAGCTTAACCTCCAGGGTTTCACCCCTCCACTTT
>TRBV18|.|.|TRBJ2-2
CASSLRQGTGELFF
TGTGCCAGCTCACTTCGGCAGGGGACCGGGGAGCTGTTTTTT
>TRBV5-1|.|.|TRBJ1-1
CASRGSPTEAFF
TGCGCCAGCAGGGGGAGCCCCACTGAAGCTTTCTTT
>TRBV7-9|.|.|TRBJ1-1
CASSYDGMNTEAFF
TGTGCCAGCAGTTATGACGGGATGAACACTGAAGCTTTCTTT
>TRBV5-1|TRBD2|.|TRBJ2-5
CASSPSGEETQYF
TGCGCCAGCAGTCCCAGCGGGGAAGAGACCCAGTACTTC
>TRBV18|.|.|TRBJ2-7
CASSPRARGYEQYF
TGTGCCAGCTCACCCAGGGCCAGGGGCTACGAGCAGTACTTC
>TRBV5-4|TRBD1|.|TRBJ1-3
CASSIAPPGQAYGNTIYF
TGTGCCAGCAGCATTGCCCCTCCGGGACAGGCTTACGGAAACACCATATATTTT
>TRBV19|TRBD1|.|TRBJ2-7
CASSSGGTGGLYEQYF
TGTGCCAGTAGTTCCGGGGGAACAGGGGGGTTATACGAGCAGTACTTC